Below, 13 T cell receptor beta chains from the same sample are listed, as sequenced in a study of T-cell reconstitution after alpha-beta-depleted transplantation in children. Using unique molecular identifiers, the investigators prepared the TCRbeta library. TCRdb itself ran the PCR reads through MiXCR, one entry per CDR3 protein. The data show approximately 110,000 distinct CDR3 sequences, 10% seen once. The sample here was PBMCs, taken before TCRalphabeta/CD19-depleted stem cell transplant. The receptors were gathered from a boy aged 2 to 10 with acute lymphoblastic leukemia, due to receive a stem cell transplant.

This chain uses TRBV3-1 with TRBJ2-2, with unresolved D. This CDR3 has 16 residues. CDR1 and CDR2 (germline): LGHDT, YNNKEL (reference sequence). Trimming took 4 bases from V and 2 from J, leaving 14 bases between them. The DNA for the CDR3 is TGTGCCAGCAGCCCGGCCCCCCGGCCTAACACCGGGGAGCTGTTTTTT. Amino acid sequence: CASSPAPRPNTGELFF.

The J gene is TRBJ2-1, the V gene TRBV13; D is perhaps TRBD1 (5 bases). Germline V gene sequence: CDR1 PRHDT, CDR2 FYEKMQ (reference sequence). This CDR3 has 15 amino acids. The V end was cut by 0 bases, the J end by 6 bases, with 12 bases between. CDR3 sequence reads: CASSLGGLEVNEQFF. CDR3 bases: TGTGCCAGCAGCTTAGGGGGGCTAGAAGTCAATGAGCAGTTCTTC.

This rearrangement joins TRBV29-1 to TRBJ2-3; TRBD2 matches at 7 bases. The junction had 7 bases not matched to a gene; V was cut back by 0 bases and J by 4 bases. CDR1 and CDR2 (germline): SQVTM, ANQGSEA. The CDR3 runs to 15 residues. CDR3 DNA: TGCAGCGTTGAAGAAATAGCGGGTGTTTCAGATACGCAGTATTTT. Its translation is CSVEEIAGVSDTQYF.

This chain connects TRBV11-1 to TRBJ2-1, with 12 bases aligning to TRBD2. Germline CDR1 SGHAT, CDR2 FQDESV (reference sequence). This CDR3 contains 19 residues. The trim removed 4 bases at V and 12 bases at J, leaving 22 bases unmatched. The CDR3 DNA is TGTGCCAGCAGCTCGACAACCCGGGCTAGCGGGAGGGTGGGGAGAAGGCAGTTCTTC. Residues: CASSSTTRASGRVGRRQFF.

This clonotype was counted between two and nine times. V is TRBV20-1 and J is TRBJ2-5; possibly TRBD1 for D (6 bases). V lost 5 bases and J lost 3, with 10 bases in between. The CDR3 covers 12 residues. Germline V gene data show CDR1 as DFQATT and CDR2 as SNEGSKA (reference sequence). The CDR3 sequence: CSAHRAEETQYF. CDR3 coding DNA: TGCAGTGCTCACAGGGCCGAAGAGACCCAGTACTTC.

This clonotype has a count of ten or more. V is TRBV6-5 and J is TRBJ2-1; TRBD1 or TRBD2 may be the D gene (7 bases each). CDR1 and CDR2 from the germline V gene are MNHEY and SVGAGI. The V end was cut by 4 bases, the J end by 10 bases, with 17 bases between. This CDR3 has 14 amino acids. The CDR3 DNA follows: TGTGCCAGCAGTTCAGGGGGGGCCCGCAGAGAGCAGTTCTTC. As protein: CASSSGGARREQFF.

The chain couples TRBV6-1 to TRBJ2-5; D not certain. With 4 bases removed from V and 4 bases from J, the gap between germline ends came to 7 bases. The CDR3 is made up of 12 amino acids. The germline V gene encodes CDR1 MNHNS and CDR2 SASEGT. CDR3 residues: CASSAPRETQYF. In nucleotides, the CDR3 is TGTGCCAGCAGTGCTCCCCGAGAGACCCAGTACTTC.

The chain recombines TRBV6-1 with TRBJ1-2; D not certain. Per germline, CDR1 MNHNS and CDR2 SASEGT. Trimming removed 8 bases from V and 1 base from J, with 17 bases in between. The CDR3 loop spans 15 amino acids. CDR3: CASPYNRSLNYGYTF. The CDR3 DNA sequence: TGTGCCAGCCCGTACAACCGATCCCTTAACTATGGCTACACCTTC.

The CDR3 region is CASTGTPYSTDTQYF. The DNA of the CDR3 is TGTGCCAGCACTGGGACTCCCTATAGCACAGATACGCAGTATTTT. This sequence joins TRBV28 and TRBJ2-3; tentatively, D is TRBD2 (6 bases). Germline loops: CDR1 MDHEN, CDR2 SYDVKM. V was cut by 7 bases and J by 0 bases, with 14 bases left in between. The CDR3 covers 15 residues.

This clonotype was seen only a few times. This chain joins TRBV7-8 and TRBJ1-4; no clear D gene. Germline V gene data show CDR1 as SGHVS and CDR2 as FQNEAQ. The germline V and J ends were trimmed by 3 bases and 8 bases, with 13 bases remaining between them. The CDR3 consists of 14 residues. DNA for the CDR3: TGTGCCAGCAGCTTCCGCGGGGTCGGGGAAAAACTGTTTTTT. It translates to CASSFRGVGEKLFF.

The CDR3 DNA is TGCAGCGTTGAAAGGGGGACCTCTGGAAACACCATATATTTT. Encoded protein: CSVERGTSGNTIYF. The rearrangement uses TRBV29-1 and TRBJ1-3, with D perhaps matching TRBD1 (6 bases). Germline lookup yields CDR1 SQVTM and CDR2 ANQGSEA. The CDR3 contains 14 residues. The V gene lost 2 bases and the J gene lost 0 bases, with 8 bases spanning the gap.

This clonotype has just a few counts. This chain uses TRBV6-1 with TRBJ1-2; D is undetermined. The germline V and J ends were trimmed by 6 bases and 7 bases, with 12 bases remaining between them. The germline V gene has CDR1 MNHNS and CDR2 SASEGT. The CDR3 loop spans 12 amino acids. CDR3 residues: CASSGVIVGYTF. The CDR3 coding sequence is TGTGCCAGCAGCGGAGTAATAGTTGGCTACACCTTC.

There are many counts of this clonotype. This chain links TRBV5-1 with TRBJ2-3, with 7 bases identical to TRBD1. Germline loops: CDR1 SGHRS, CDR2 YFSETQ. After removal of 4 bases from V and 3 bases from J, the junction contained 8 bases not matched to a gene. This CDR3 has 15 amino acids. The CDR3 is CASSPRTGATDTQYF. CDR3 nucleotide sequence: TGCGCCAGCAGCCCCCGGACAGGAGCTACAGATACGCAGTATTTT.